The clone carrying this T cell receptor beta chain has only a few counts. Its antigen is currently unknown. This sample was taken from a study of beta chain features in type 1 diabetes. With 4 bases clipped from V and 6 bases from J, the junction kept 6 bases outside the gene matches. The germline CDR1 and CDR2 sequences are SQVTM and ANQGSEA. This CDR3 region has 13 residues. Study-wide points: VDJ junctions from patients with type 1 diabetes contained fewer insertions and more deletions. Researchers report that Type 1 diabetes patients had moderately but significantly shorter TCRB CDR3s across all four CD4+ subsets. A closer apparent resemblance between naive, central memory and Treg TCRB repertoires was seen in patients than in healthy donors. PCR might pick shorter templates more often, in the same way for patients and controls.

The study reverse transcribed the entire isolated RNA, so it sequenced expressed TCRB transcripts. The protocol was immunoSEQ multiplex PCR, while the TCRdb copy is restricted to in-frame clones and leaves out a portion. The sample contains around 690,000 clones, around 12% of which appear only once. Sequencing was carried out using naive CD4+ T cells from blood. The chain has TRBV29-1 and TRBJ2-3, with 8 positions matching TRBD1. This clonotype was sampled from a man younger than 40 with type 1 diabetes. CDR3: CSVGGRGLDTQYF. The CDR3 DNA reads TGCAGCGTTGGCGGCAGGGGGCTGGATACGCAGTATTTT.